Below, 22 T cell receptor beta chains from the same sample are listed, as sequenced in a study of human T cells and chemical hapten exposure. Time point described: patch test 2, 6 weeks after DPC sensitization. Treatment denoted: therapeutic diphenylcyclopropenone sensitization with weekly scalp DPC. MiXCR, applied by TCRdb to the RACE reads, yields one record per CDR3 protein. This repertoire shows 360,000 or so distinct CDR3 sequences, 6% to 7% found once; its top ten account for around 6.1%. The material was whole blood, obtained in connection with sensitization to the hapten diphenylcyclopropenone (DPC). The receptors here all came from a woman younger than 35 with alopecia areata. Some clones in this sample may be carry-over from other donors' samples.

By its share, this clonotype is medium-sized. This chain connects TRBV4-3 to TRBJ2-1; D tentatively reads TRBD1 or TRBD2 (7 bases each). The germline CDR1 and CDR2 sequences are LGHNA and YSLEER. V gave up 2 bases and J gave up 9 bases, with 14 bases separating them. The CDR3 is made up of 14 amino acids. Here the CDR3 reads CASSQNTGEGEQFF. DNA of the CDR3: TGCGCCAGCAGCCAAAATACAGGGGAGGGTGAGCAGTTCTTC.

The CDR3 DNA sequence: TGTGCCAGCAGTTTATCAAGGCGGACTAACGCCCCTGGGGCCAACGTCCTGACTTTC. Protein product: CASSLSRRTNAPGANVLTF. The chain uses TRBV28 and TRBJ2-6, with a weak D call TRBD2 (6 bases). CDR1 and CDR2 (germline): MDHEN, SYDVKM. There are 19 residues in the CDR3. V was shortened by 1 base and J by 2 bases, with 18 bases between the two germline ends.

This clonotype appeared a few times. V usage is TRBV2 and J usage is TRBJ2-1, with D possibly being TRBD1 (7 bases). The CDR3 totals 15 residues. Germline values: CDR1 SNHLY, CDR2 FYNNEI. Trimming pared 6 bases from V and 2 bases from J, leaving 14 bases between. This CDR3 is CASRGRTGTYNEQFF. CDR3 nucleotide sequence: TGTGCCAGCAGGGGGAGGACAGGAACCTACAATGAGCAGTTCTTC.

The rearrangement joins TRBV29-1 to TRBJ2-5, with 9 nucleotides matching TRBD1. With 6 bases clipped from V and 5 bases from J, the junction kept 4 bases outside the gene matches. The CDR3 has 12 amino acids. Germline assignment: CDR1 SQVTM and CDR2 ANQGSEA. The CDR3 here is CSVLTGGETQYF. DNA for the CDR3: TGCAGCGTCCTAACAGGGGGCGAGACCCAGTACTTC.

The rearrangement links TRBV7-2 to TRBJ2-5; 12 nucleotides match TRBD2. This CDR3 region has 15 residues. Trimming removed 1 base from V and 9 bases from J; junction bases left unmatched: 6. Germline V gene sequence: CDR1 SGHTA, CDR2 FQGNSA. The CDR3 reads CASSLVGLAGTAQYF. CDR3 bases: TGTGCCAGCAGCTTAGTTGGACTAGCGGGGACGGCCCAGTACTTC.

This clonotype was recorded at least ten times. The rearrangement joins TRBV6-2 or TRBV6-3 to TRBJ1-2; D not certain. CDR1 and CDR2 from the germline V gene are MNHEY and SVGEGT. V lost 6 bases and J 6 bases, leaving 17 bases between the germline ends. This CDR3 spans 14 amino acids. The CDR3 sequence: CASSYPIQVDGYTF. As DNA, the CDR3 is TGTGCCAGCAGCTATCCAATCCAGGTCGATGGCTACACCTTC.

A few counts support this clonotype. V gene TRBV10-3 combines with J gene TRBJ2-7; D is uncertain. Germline V CDR1 and CDR2: ENHRY, SYGVKD. V was shortened by 6 bases and J by 7 bases, with 10 bases between the two germline ends. There are 11 residues in the CDR3. The CDR3 DNA follows: TGTGCCATCAGCCTTGGGGTAGAGCAGTACTTC. This encodes CAISLGVEQYF.

On this clonotype: A much larger clone differs from this one at a single base, so this may be a read error. The CDR3 end shows no conserved phenylalanine or tryptophan, and so a read error is likely. The CDR3 coding sequence is TGTGCCAGCAGTTCGGTTAACATGAACACTGAAGCTTTCCTT. Translated, it gives CASSSVNMNTEAFL. The V and J genes are TRBV6-5 and TRBJ1-1; no clear D. Germline CDR1 is MNHEY and CDR2 is SVGAGI. V lost 4 bases and J lost 0, with 9 bases in between. The CDR3 length is 14 residues.

The chain uses TRBV7-3 and TRBJ2-1; D gene unclear. The germline V gene encodes CDR1 SGHTA and CDR2 FQGTGA. V was cut by 2 bases and J by 9 bases, with 11 bases left in between. The CDR3 is 13 amino acids. The CDR3 loop reads CASSLGVTGEQFF. The CDR3 region has the DNA TGTGCCAGCAGCTTAGGGGTTACCGGTGAGCAGTTCTTC.

This clonotype was detected many times. V and J are TRBV7-6 and TRBJ1-1; D is unresolved. The CDR3 is made up of 13 amino acids. Trimming pared 6 bases from V and 4 bases from J, leaving 12 bases between. The germline V gene encodes CDR1 SGHVS and CDR2 FNYEAQ. This CDR3 reads CASRAVTGTEAFF. CDR3 in DNA: TGTGCCAGCAGAGCGGTCACGGGCACTGAAGCTTTCTTT.

The DNA for the CDR3 is TGTGCCAGCAGTCACCCCCGCGGGACATACCATCAGCCCCAGCATTTT. It encodes CASSHPRGTYHQPQHF. The rearrangement links TRBV6-2 or TRBV6-3 to TRBJ1-5; D may be TRBD1 (6 bases). CDR3 length equals 16 residues. The V end was cut by 5 bases, the J end by 5 bases, with 19 bases between. Looked up from germline, CDR1 is MNHEY and CDR2 is SVGEGT.

This clonotype was recorded a few times. V is TRBV6-2 or TRBV6-3 and J is TRBJ1-5, with D perhaps TRBD1 (5 bases). The CDR3 is 14 amino acids. V dropped 5 bases and J dropped 6 bases, with 14 bases sitting between them. Germline V gene lookup returns CDR1 MNHEY and CDR2 SVGEGT. CDR3 sequence (DNA): TGTGCCAGCAGTACTGCCAGGGAGGGTCAGCCCCAGCATTTT. This sequence encodes CASSTAREGQPQHF.

In this sample, this clonotype turned up a few times. The chain employs TRBV18 and TRBJ1-1, with TRBD1 matching 7 bases. The CDR3 extends over 15 amino acids. The germline V gene encodes CDR1 KGHSH and CDR2 LQKENI. V was pared by 3 bases and J by 3 bases, with 7 bases of the junction left unmatched. The CDR3 loop is CASSPRTGVDTEAFF. CDR3 nucleotides: TGTGCCAGCTCACCTCGTACAGGGGTGGACACTGAAGCTTTCTTT.

This clonotype was counted at least ten times. This sequence joins TRBV18 and TRBJ1-6; D perhaps matches TRBD1 (5 bases). Trimming removed 6 bases at V and 5 bases at J, with 11 bases between. This CDR3 spans 14 amino acids. CDR1 KGHSH and CDR2 LQKENI come from the germline V gene. The CDR3 sequence: CASSPRVDNSPLHF. For the CDR3, the DNA is TGTGCCAGCTCCCCCAGGGTGGATAATTCACCCCTCCACTTT.

The genes are TRBV29-1 and TRBJ2-3; D unclear. Looked up from germline, CDR1 is SQVTM and CDR2 is ANQGSEA. V gave up 3 bases and J gave up 1 base, with 11 bases separating them. The CDR3 runs 14 residues. The CDR3 is CSVDLEDGTDTQYF. CDR3 DNA sequence: TGCAGCGTTGATCTGGAAGACGGCACAGATACGCAGTATTTT.

Ten or more counts support this clonotype. V usage is TRBV7-9 and J usage is TRBJ1-2; D is uncertain. The length of the CDR3 is 15 residues. V lost 5 bases, J lost 1 base, and 14 bases lay in between. Germline-derived CDR1 and CDR2 are SEHNR and FQNEAQ (reference sequence). The CDR3 loop is CASSPLEEDNYGYTF. In DNA form, the CDR3 reads TGTGCCAGCAGCCCCCTTGAGGAGGATAACTATGGCTACACCTTC. Drawing the rest from reference TRBV7-9 and TRBJ1-2, the complete variable domain is DTGVSQNPRHKITKRGQNVTFRCDPISEHNRLYWYRQTLGQGPEFLTYFQNEAQLEKSRLLSDRFSAERPKGSFSTLEIQRTEQGDSAMYLCASSPLEEDNYGYTFGSGTRLTVV.

The rearrangement uses TRBV25-1 and TRBJ2-1; a weak D match, TRBD2 (5 bases). V gave up 8 bases and J gave up 12 bases, with 14 bases separating them. The CDR3 spans 11 residues. The V gene's germline CDR1 is MGHDK and CDR2 SYGVNS. The CDR3 spells CASYGLDGQFF. In DNA, the CDR3 is TGTGCCAGCTACGGACTCGATGGGCAGTTCTTC.

The chain is built from TRBV21-1 and TRBJ2-7; the table's D call, TRBD1, has no DNA check behind it. TRBV21-1 is shown as a pseudogene. The CDR3 loop spans 11 amino acids. CDR3 coding DNA: TGTGCCAGCAGCACACACAGGGAGGAGTACTTC. Translated: CASSTHREEYF.

This clonotype was picked up a small number of times. The rearrangement joins TRBV12-3 or TRBV12-4 to TRBJ1-1, with 10 bases that match TRBD1. The J segment lost 8 bases and the V segment lost 4 bases, leaving 7 bases of the junction unmatched. The CDR3 is made up of 14 amino acids. The CDR3 region has the DNA TGTGCCAGCAGTTCCGGGACAGGGGTCGGGGAAGCTTTCTTT. Translated: CASSSGTGVGEAFF.

The V and J genes are TRBV7-2 and TRBJ1-6; D uncertain. The CDR3 extends over 16 amino acids. Germline V gene lookup returns CDR1 SGHTA and CDR2 FQGNSA. Between the trimmed V and J ends, which lost 1 base and 3 bases, there was a span of 10 bases. CDR3 sequence reads: CASSLVPGFYNSPLHF. The CDR3 DNA is TGTGCCAGCAGCTTAGTTCCGGGCTTCTATAATTCACCCCTCCACTTT. Using reference TRBV7-2 and TRBJ1-6 for the parts outside the CDR3, the full variable domain is GAGVSQSPSNKVTEKGKDVELRCDPISGHTALYWYRQSLGQGLEFLIYFQGNSAPDKSGLPSDRFSAERTGGSVSTLTIQRTQQEDSAVYLCASSLVPGFYNSPLHFGNGTRLTVT.

In this sample, this clonotype turned up many times. V is TRBV6-5 and J is TRBJ2-5; D unresolved. Per germline, CDR1 MNHEY and CDR2 SVGAGI. The ends were cut back, 4 bases at V and 9 bases at J, with 24 bases in the middle. The CDR3 has 16 residues. The CDR3 loop is CASSSVKTVRPDAQYF. CDR3 DNA: TGTGCCAGCAGTTCCGTTAAAACAGTGAGACCAGATGCCCAGTACTTC.

This clonotype was detected many times. This chain uses TRBV3-1 with TRBJ2-5; D tentatively reads TRBD1 or TRBD2 (5 bases each). Germline CDR1 reads LGHDT; CDR2 reads YNNKEL (reference sequence). Trimming shortened V by 3 bases and J by 5 bases, and 13 bases separated the two germline ends. The CDR3 runs 14 residues. CDR3 in amino acids: CASSHLRGPETQYF. CDR3 coding DNA: TGTGCCAGCAGCCACCTCCGGGGACCGGAGACCCAGTACTTC.